A single sample is the source of the 16 T cell receptor beta chains below, sequenced in a study of shared clonotypes between healthy human individuals. The method was immunoSEQ multiplex PCR; TCRdb's version includes in-frame clones alone and lacks a portion of them. This sample has approximately 1,000,000 clones, with around three quarters found just once. Sequenced input: memory CD4+ T cells from PBMCs. Indicated subset: CD45RA-negative fraction. These receptors came from a man younger than 30 in good health. Some clones in this sample may be carry-over from other donors' samples.

This chain connects TRBV18 to TRBJ1-4; D is perhaps TRBD1 (5 bases). V was shortened by 3 bases and J by 0 bases, with 8 bases between the two germline ends. This CDR3 spans 15 amino acids. Germline V gene lookup returns CDR1 KGHSH and CDR2 LQKENI. CDR3 DNA: TGTGCCAGCTCACCGCAGGGTGCAACTAATGAAAAACTGTTTTTT. Translated, it gives CASSPQGATNEKLFF.

As regards this clone: At one boundary the junction diverges from the germline segment, which might be a read error. CDR3 in amino acids: CASSQDPSSGTHF. As DNA, the CDR3 is TGCGCCAGCAGCCAAGATCCGAGTAGCGGGACACACTTC. The rearrangement uses TRBV4-3 and TRBJ2-5; 8 bases align to TRBD2. CDR3 length: 13 residues. The germline CDR1 and CDR2 sequences are LGHNA and YSLEER.

V gene TRBV5-1 combines with J gene TRBJ2-3; TRBD2 matches at 10 bases. The CDR3 is 17 amino acids. Germline V gene sequence: CDR1 SGHRS, CDR2 YFSETQ. V trimming: 4 bases; J trimming: 0 bases; junction bases outside the gene matches: 8. This CDR3 reads CASSPSGSSSSTDTQYF. Written as DNA, the CDR3 is TGCGCCAGCAGCCCTAGCGGGAGCTCCTCTAGCACAGATACGCAGTATTTT.

The sample holds one count of this clone. This rearrangement joins TRBV19 to TRBJ2-7; TRBD1 matches at 7 bases. The CDR3 consists of 14 residues. Per germline, CDR1 LNHDA and CDR2 SQIVND (reference sequence). V lost 7 bases to trimming and J lost 3 bases; unmatched junction nucleotides: 9. In nucleotides, the CDR3 is TGTGCCAGTACCACCCATCGGGACAGCTACGAGCAGTACTTC. Its translation is CASTTHRDSYEQYF.

Of note for this clone: Only one base separates this from a far larger clonotype, so it likely reflects a read error. The J gene is TRBJ1-2, the V gene TRBV7-6; TRBD1 agrees at 7 bases. The CDR3 covers 13 residues. V shed 1 base and J 5 bases; nucleotides not matched to a gene: 1. The germline V gene encodes CDR1 SGHVS and CDR2 FNYEAQ. The CDR3 DNA reads TGTGCCAGCAGCTTAGGACAGGGTTATGGCTACACCTTC. Translating gives CASSLGQGYGYTF.

The V and J genes are TRBV5-1 and TRBJ1-1; weak D call: TRBD1 (5 bases). The CDR3 loop spans 16 amino acids. Germline V gene sequence: CDR1 SGHRS, CDR2 YFSETQ. V lost 4 bases, J lost 0 bases, and 16 bases lay in between. This CDR3 is CASSTGQEGVNTEAFF. The CDR3 bases are TGCGCCAGCAGCACGGGGCAGGAGGGCGTGAACACTGAAGCTTTCTTT.

This chain links TRBV7-9 with TRBJ2-2; 7 bases line up with TRBD1. The J segment lost 1 base and the V segment lost 5 bases, leaving 4 bases of the junction unmatched. This CDR3 contains 15 residues. The germline gives CDR1 SEHNR, CDR2 FQNEAQ (reference sequence). The CDR3 here is CASSERTGNTGELFF. In nucleotides, the CDR3 is TGTGCCAGCAGCGAACGGACAGGGAACACCGGGGAGCTGTTTTTT.

The rearrangement links TRBV13 to TRBJ1-1; D unresolved. Trimming pared 4 bases from V and 0 bases from J, leaving 9 bases between. The CDR3 is 14 amino acids. Looked up from germline, CDR1 is PRHDT and CDR2 is FYEKMQ (reference sequence). CDR3 amino acids: CASSSSSMNTEAFF. DNA for the CDR3: TGTGCCAGCAGCTCCTCCAGCATGAACACTGAAGCTTTCTTT.

This clone was detected many times. V gene TRBV28 combines with J gene TRBJ1-1, with no clear D. The CDR3 spans 16 residues. Germline CDR1 reads MDHEN; CDR2 reads SYDVKM. V shed 2 bases and J shed 2 bases, with 15 bases lying between them. The CDR3 DNA is TGTGCCAGCAGTTTAGATCAGTGGGCGGTTAACACTGAAGCTTTCTTT. The encoded protein is CASSLDQWAVNTEAFF. Looking up the rest from reference TRBV28 and TRBJ1-1 gives the full variable domain: DVKVTQSSRYLVKRTGEKVFLECVQDMDHENMFWYRQDPGLGLRLIYFSYDVKMKEKGDIPEGYSVSREKKERFSLILESASTNQTSMYLCASSLDQWAVNTEAFFGQGTRLTVV.

The chain links TRBV2 to TRBJ1-1; a weak D match, TRBD1 (6 bases). V was clipped by 9 bases and J by 4 bases, with 12 bases between them. Per the germline V gene, CDR1 is SNHLY and CDR2 is FYNNEI. CDR3 length equals 12 residues. This CDR3 is CASGVRGTEAFF. CDR3 in DNA: TGTGCCAGTGGTGTCAGGGGCACTGAAGCTTTCTTT.

The gene calls are TRBV28 and TRBJ1-3; D gene ambiguous. From germline, CDR1 is MDHEN and CDR2 SYDVKM. Trimming took 5 bases from V and 4 from J, leaving 12 bases between them. This CDR3 is built from 14 residues. CDR3 nucleotides: TGTGCCAGCAGTCCACGGTCCGCCGGAAACACCATATATTTT. It translates to CASSPRSAGNTIYF.

The CDR3 DNA is TGTGCCAGCAGGGCAGGGTCTGGAAACACCATATATTTT. This encodes CASRAGSGNTIYF. The V gene is TRBV28, the J gene TRBJ1-3, with D possibly matching TRBD1 (5 bases). Germline CDR1 reads MDHEN; CDR2 reads SYDVKM. This CDR3 is 13 amino acids long. V dropped 6 bases and J dropped 1 base, with 7 bases sitting between them.

This chain connects TRBV14 to TRBJ2-7; 7 bases align to TRBD1. The CDR3 runs 15 residues. In germline, CDR1 is SGHDN, CDR2 FVKESK. V trimming: 6 bases; J trimming: 0 bases; junction bases outside the gene matches: 8. The CDR3 DNA reads as TGTGCCAGCAGTCATACGGGGACAGTCTCCTACGAGCAGTACTTC. Its translation: CASSHTGTVSYEQYF.

The chain is built from TRBV5-8 and TRBJ1-1, with D unresolved. The CDR3 has 16 residues. The V and J ends lost 2 bases and 6 bases respectively, with 20 bases between them. Germline lookup yields CDR1 SGHTS and CDR2 YDEGEE. CDR3 sequence (DNA): TGTGCCAGCAGCTTCCTTACCGGGCCCCGGAAGGCTGAAGCTTTCTTT. Its translation is CASSFLTGPRKAEAFF.

The chain combines TRBV30 with TRBJ1-6, with D possibly being TRBD1 (5 bases). The CDR3 has 13 amino acids. Deletions cut 4 bases from V and 9 bases from J, with 13 bases between. Per the germline V gene, CDR1 is GTSNPN and CDR2 is SVGIG (reference sequence). This chain's CDR3 is CAWTPGGGSPLHF. The CDR3 DNA follows: TGTGCCTGGACGCCCGGGGGGGGTTCACCCCTCCACTTT.

The V call is TRBV30, the J call TRBJ2-3; 9 bases agree with TRBD2. CDR1 is GTSNPN, CDR2 SVGIG, per germline (reference sequence). The CDR3 is 14 residues long. V trimming: 4 bases; J trimming: 2 bases; junction bases outside the gene matches: 4. CDR3 residues: CAWTGLANTDTQYF. The CDR3 nucleotides are TGTGCCTGGACCGGACTAGCGAACACAGATACGCAGTATTTT.